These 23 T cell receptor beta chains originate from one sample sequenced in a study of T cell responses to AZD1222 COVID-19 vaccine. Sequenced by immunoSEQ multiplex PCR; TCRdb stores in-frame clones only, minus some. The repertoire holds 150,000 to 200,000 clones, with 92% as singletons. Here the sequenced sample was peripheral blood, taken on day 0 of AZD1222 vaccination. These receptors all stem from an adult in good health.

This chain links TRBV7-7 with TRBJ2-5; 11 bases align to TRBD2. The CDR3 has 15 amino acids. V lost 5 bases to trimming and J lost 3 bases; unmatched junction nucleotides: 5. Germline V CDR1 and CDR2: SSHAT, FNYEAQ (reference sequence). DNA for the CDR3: TGTGCCAGCAGCCCCTTACTAGCGGGGGAAGAGACCCAGTACTTC. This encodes CASSPLLAGEETQYF.

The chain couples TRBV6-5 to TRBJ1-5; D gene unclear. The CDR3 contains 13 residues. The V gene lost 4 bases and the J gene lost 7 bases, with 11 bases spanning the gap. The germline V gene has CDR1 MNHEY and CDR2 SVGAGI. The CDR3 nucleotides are TGTGCCAGCAGTTCAATGGGAGGGCAGCCCCAGCATTTT. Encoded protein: CASSSMGGQPQHF.

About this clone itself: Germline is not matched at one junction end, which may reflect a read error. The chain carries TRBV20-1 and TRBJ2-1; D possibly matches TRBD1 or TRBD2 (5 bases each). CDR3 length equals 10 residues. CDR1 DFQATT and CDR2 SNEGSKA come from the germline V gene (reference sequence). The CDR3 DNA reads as TGCAGTGCGGGGGAGATAGCAGGCCTCTTC. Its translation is CSAGEIAGLF.

The DNA for the CDR3 is TGTGCCAGCAGTACGACAGGGGCTGGAAACACCATATATTTT. Protein: CASSTTGAGNTIYF. This sequence joins TRBV25-1 and TRBJ1-3; 8 nucleotides align to TRBD1. The length of the CDR3 is 14 residues. Per germline, CDR1 MGHDK and CDR2 SYGVNS. The J segment lost 2 bases and the V segment lost 5 bases, leaving 2 bases of the junction unmatched.

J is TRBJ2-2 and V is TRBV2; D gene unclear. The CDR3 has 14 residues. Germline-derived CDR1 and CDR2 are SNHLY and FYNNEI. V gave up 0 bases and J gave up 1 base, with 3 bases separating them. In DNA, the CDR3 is TGTGCCAGCAGTGAAGCAGTGAACACCGGGGAGCTGTTTTTT. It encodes CASSEAVNTGELFF.

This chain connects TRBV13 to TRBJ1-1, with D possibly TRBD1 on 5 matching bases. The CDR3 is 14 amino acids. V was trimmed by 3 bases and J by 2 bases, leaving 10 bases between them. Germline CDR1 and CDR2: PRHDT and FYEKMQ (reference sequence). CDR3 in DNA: TGTGCCAGCAGCTTGCAGGGAGGAAACACTGAAGCTTTCTTT. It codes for CASSLQGGNTEAFF. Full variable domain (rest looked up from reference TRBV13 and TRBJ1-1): AAGVIQSPRHLIKEKRETATLKCYPIPRHDTVYWYQQGPGQDPQFLISFYEKMQSDKGSIPDRFSAQQFSDYHSELNMSSLELGDSALYFCASSLQGGNTEAFFGQGTRLTVV.

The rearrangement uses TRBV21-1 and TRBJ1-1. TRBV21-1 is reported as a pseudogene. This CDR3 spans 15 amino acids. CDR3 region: CASSKGEGLDTEAFF. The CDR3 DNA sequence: TGTGCCAGCAGCAAAGGGGAGGGACTGGACACTGAAGCTTTCTTT.

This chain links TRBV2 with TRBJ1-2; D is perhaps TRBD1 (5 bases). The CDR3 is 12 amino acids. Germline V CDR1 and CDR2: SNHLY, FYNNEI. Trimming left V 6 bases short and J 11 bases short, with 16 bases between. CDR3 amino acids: CASRGDGTGYTF. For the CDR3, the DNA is TGTGCCAGCAGGGGGGACGGCACAGGATACACCTTC.

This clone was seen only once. The CDR3 reads CASSRLQGSTDTQYF. The CDR3 DNA sequence: TGTGCCAGCAGCCGCCTTCAGGGTAGCACAGATACGCAGTATTTT. The chain has TRBV14 and TRBJ2-3; TRBD1 is a possible D gene (5 bases). Germline V gene lookup returns CDR1 SGHDN and CDR2 FVKESK. The germline V and J ends were trimmed by 4 bases and 0 bases, with 11 bases remaining between them. This CDR3 region has 15 residues.

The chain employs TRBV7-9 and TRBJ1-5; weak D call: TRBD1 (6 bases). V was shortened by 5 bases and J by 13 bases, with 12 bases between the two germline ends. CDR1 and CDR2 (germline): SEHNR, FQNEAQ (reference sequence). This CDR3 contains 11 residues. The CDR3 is CASSAGGRQHF. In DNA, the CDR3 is TGTGCCAGCAGCGCGGGGGGCAGGCAGCATTTT. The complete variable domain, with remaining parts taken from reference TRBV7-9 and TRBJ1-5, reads DTGVSQNPRHKITKRGQNVTFRCDPISEHNRLYWYRQTLGQGPEFLTYFQNEAQLEKSRLLSDRFSAERPKGSFSTLEIQRTEQGDSAMYLCASSAGGRQHFGDGTRLSIL.

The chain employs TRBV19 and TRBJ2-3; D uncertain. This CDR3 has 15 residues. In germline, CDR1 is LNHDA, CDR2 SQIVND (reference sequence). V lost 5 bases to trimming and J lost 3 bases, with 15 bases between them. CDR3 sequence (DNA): TGTGCCAGTAGTGCCCGAATGCACGGGACAGATACGCAGTATTTT. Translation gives CASSARMHGTDTQYF.

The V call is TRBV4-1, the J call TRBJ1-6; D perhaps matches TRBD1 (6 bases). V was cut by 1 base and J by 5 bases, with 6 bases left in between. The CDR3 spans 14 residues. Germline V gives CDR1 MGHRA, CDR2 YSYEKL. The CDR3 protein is CASSQGQDNSPLHF. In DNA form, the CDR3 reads TGCGCCAGCAGCCAAGGACAGGATAATTCACCCCTCCACTTT.

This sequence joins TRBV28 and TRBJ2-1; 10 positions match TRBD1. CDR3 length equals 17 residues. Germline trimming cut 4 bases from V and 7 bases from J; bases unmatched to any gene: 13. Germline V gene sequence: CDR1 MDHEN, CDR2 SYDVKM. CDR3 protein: CASSSGQGSTANNEQFF. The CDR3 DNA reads TGTGCCAGCAGTTCGGGACAGGGGTCGACGGCGAATAATGAGCAGTTCTTC.

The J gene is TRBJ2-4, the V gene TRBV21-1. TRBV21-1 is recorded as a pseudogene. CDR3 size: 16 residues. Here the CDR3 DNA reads TGTGCCAGCAGCAAAGAACTGGTTCCCTTTAGGAACATTCAGTACTTC. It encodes CASSKELVPFRNIQYF.

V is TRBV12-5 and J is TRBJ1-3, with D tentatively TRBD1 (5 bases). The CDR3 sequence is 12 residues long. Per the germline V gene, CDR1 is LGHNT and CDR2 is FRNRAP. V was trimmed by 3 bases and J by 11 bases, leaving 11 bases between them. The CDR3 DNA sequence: TGTGCTAGTGGTTTTGGGCAGGGTTCCATATATTTT. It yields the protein CASGFGQGSIYF.

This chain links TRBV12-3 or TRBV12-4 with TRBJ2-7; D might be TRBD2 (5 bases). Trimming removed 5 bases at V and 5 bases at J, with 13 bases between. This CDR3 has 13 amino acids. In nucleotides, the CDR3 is TGTGCCAGCAGTCCGCGGGCCAACGACGAGCAGTACTTC. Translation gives CASSPRANDEQYF.

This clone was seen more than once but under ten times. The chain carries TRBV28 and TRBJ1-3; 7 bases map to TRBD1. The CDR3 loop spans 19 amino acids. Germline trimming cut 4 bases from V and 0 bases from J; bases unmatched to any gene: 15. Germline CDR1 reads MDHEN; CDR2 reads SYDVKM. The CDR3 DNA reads TGTGCCAGCAGTTACCCTCATGGACAGGTCCCCTTCTCTGGAAACACCATATATTTT. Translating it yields CASSYPHGQVPFSGNTIYF.

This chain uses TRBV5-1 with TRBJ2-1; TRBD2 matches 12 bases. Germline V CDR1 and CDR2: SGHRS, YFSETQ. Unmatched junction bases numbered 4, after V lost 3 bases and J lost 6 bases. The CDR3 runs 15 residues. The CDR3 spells CASSSTSGGSNEQFF. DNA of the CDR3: TGCGCCAGCAGCTCAACTAGCGGGGGGTCCAATGAGCAGTTCTTC.

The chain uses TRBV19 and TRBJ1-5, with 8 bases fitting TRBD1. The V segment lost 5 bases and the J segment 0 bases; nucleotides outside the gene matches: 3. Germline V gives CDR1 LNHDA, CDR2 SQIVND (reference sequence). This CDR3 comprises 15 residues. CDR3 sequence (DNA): TGTGCCAGTAGTGAAACAGGGGGTAGCAATCAGCCCCAGCATTTT. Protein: CASSETGGSNQPQHF.

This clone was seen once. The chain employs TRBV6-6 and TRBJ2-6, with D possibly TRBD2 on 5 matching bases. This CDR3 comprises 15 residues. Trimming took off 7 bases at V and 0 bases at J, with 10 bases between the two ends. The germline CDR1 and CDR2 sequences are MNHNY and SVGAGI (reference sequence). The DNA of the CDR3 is TGTGCCAGCACTAAGAGCGGCTCTGGGGCCAACGTCCTGACTTTC. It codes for CASTKSGSGANVLTF.

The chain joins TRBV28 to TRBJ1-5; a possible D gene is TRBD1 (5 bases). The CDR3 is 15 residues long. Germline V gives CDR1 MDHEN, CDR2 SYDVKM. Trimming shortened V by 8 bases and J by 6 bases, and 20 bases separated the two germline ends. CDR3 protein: CASRKRGQGGQPQHF. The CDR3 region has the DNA TGTGCCAGCCGAAAACGGGGTCAGGGAGGTCAGCCCCAGCATTTT.

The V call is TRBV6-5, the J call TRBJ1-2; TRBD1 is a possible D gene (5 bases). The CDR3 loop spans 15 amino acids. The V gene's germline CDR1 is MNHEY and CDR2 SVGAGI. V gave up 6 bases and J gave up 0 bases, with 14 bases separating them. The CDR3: CASRPGGTANYGYTF. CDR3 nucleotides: TGTGCCAGCAGGCCGGGGGGGACGGCTAACTATGGCTACACCTTC.

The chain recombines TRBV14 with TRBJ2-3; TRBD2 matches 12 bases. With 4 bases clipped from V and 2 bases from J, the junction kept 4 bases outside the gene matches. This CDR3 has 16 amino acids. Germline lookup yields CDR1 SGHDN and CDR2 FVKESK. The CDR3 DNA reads TGTGCCAGCAGCCGACTAGCGGGGGCCTTCACAGATACGCAGTATTTT. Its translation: CASSRLAGAFTDTQYF.